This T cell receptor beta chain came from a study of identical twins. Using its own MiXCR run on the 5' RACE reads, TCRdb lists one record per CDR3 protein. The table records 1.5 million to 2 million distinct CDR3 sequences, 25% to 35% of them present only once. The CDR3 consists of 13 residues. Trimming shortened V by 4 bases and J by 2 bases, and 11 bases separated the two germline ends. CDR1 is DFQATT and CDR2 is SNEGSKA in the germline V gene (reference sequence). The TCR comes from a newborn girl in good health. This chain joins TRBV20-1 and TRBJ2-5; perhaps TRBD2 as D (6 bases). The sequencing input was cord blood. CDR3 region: CSATRLVQETQYF. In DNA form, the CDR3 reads TGCAGTGCTACGCGACTAGTACAAGAGACCCAGTACTTC.